The clone carrying this T cell receptor (beta chain) has a handful of counts. Antigen: not known. This sample is part of a study of cytomegalovirus exposure and HLA in healthy donors. Findings and caveats of the study: There were some public TCRs occurring in many donors, but most TCR sequences were rare.

Researchers ran the PCR with 60 Vbeta and 13 Jbeta primers. Only in-frame clones appear in the TCRdb table, and some are missing; sequencing was by immunoSEQ multiplex PCR. The table includes around 130,000 clones, 81% detected once. Germline V gives CDR1 KGHSH, CDR2 LQKENI. Trimming took off 2 bases at V and 5 bases at J, with 7 bases between the two ends. The CDR3 length is 13 residues. This TCR was recovered from a man in his late teens or twenties in good health and CMV-seronegative. The chain joins TRBV18 to TRBJ1-5; D unclear. Material for sequencing was PBMCs. CDR3 in amino acids: CASSPTSDQPQHF. The CDR3 DNA reads as TGTGCCAGCTCACCAACGAGCGATCAGCCCCAGCATTTT.